Reported below is one T cell receptor beta chain. No antigen is known for it. Within one base of it there is no much larger clone, and no base qualities were kept. Receptor libraries were prepared by multiplex PCR. For sequencing, an Illumina HiSeq 4000 was employed. TCR beta libraries were built with iRepertoire HTBI primers and Arm-PCR amplification of CDR3 regions. PCR products were gel purified before sequencing. Under the source paper's analysis protocol: Gene usage analysis of CDR3 amino acid clonotypes used the 55 to 65 TRBV and fewer than 15 TRBJ segments found across samples. Filtered high-quality paired reads were merged into contigs using COPE and FqMerger. BLAST was used to align contigs to IMGT TRBV, TRBD and TRBJ reference genes, and CDR3 was defined according to IMGT. Any clonotype with a frequency above 0.1% was counted as a highly expanded clone. Shannon entropy was used to measure repertoire diversity, and the Gini coefficient was used to measure V-J evenness. Clonotypes shared by more than one individual were considered public. TCRdb handled the public reads itself, with Q25 trimming in fastp and clone calling in MiXCR, and kept productive beta chains. Under each unique CDR3 protein, matching rows form one entry showing the most common genes and DNA. The V and J calls and clone size come from TCRdb's table, not from the authors' own analysis. Present in this sample are roughly 700,000 distinct CDR3 sequences, about 32% of which were seen just once. Under 55% of the sample is in the top ten clones.

The sample comes from a study of regulatory T cells in long-lasting Graves disease (dated by TCRdb to 2020 to 2022). The study in broad terms: Persistent Graves' disease was defined as antithyroid drug treatment for over 5 years with persistently positive TSH receptor autoantibodies. Peripheral blood TCR sequencing and RNA sequencing compared persistent Graves' disease patients with newly diagnosed Graves' disease patients. On average, persistent Graves' disease patients in the clinical cohort had been on antithyroid drugs for approximately ten years. TCR sequencing covered roughly 13 persistent and 20 or so newly diagnosed Graves' disease patients, some 33 samples in total. The study was conducted in China and was registered as a clinical trial. General conclusions and limits of the study: Persistent disease showed preferential use of TRBV28, TRBJ1-2 and TRBJ2-5, whereas newly diagnosed disease favored TRBV20-1 and TRBJ2-1. Patients with persistent disease shared more public clonotypes (roughly 2,900) than newly diagnosed patients did (approximately 990). As a limitation, the authors acknowledged that the small sample size may reduce accuracy. Persistent Graves' disease patients showed lower TCR Shannon entropy and fewer highly expanded clones than newly diagnosed patients, suggesting clonal expansion. Peripheral blood alone was examined, since thyroid tissue, which constituted the primary lesion, could not be accessed. Sequencing and analysis were limited to the TCR beta chain.

V lost 4 bases and J lost 0 bases; the stretch between them is 10 bases long. The germline V gene supplies CDR1 MDHEN and CDR2 SYDVKM. The CDR3 numbers 16 residues from cysteine through phenylalanine. Only CDR3 DNA is held: 48 bases, read in frame from base 1. What this sample's time point label stands for: persistent/refractory GD, antithyroid drugs over 5 years with positive TRAb. RNA was extracted from PBMCs in TRIzol for both TCR sequencing and RNA sequencing. Graves' disease was diagnosed according to American Thyroid Association guidelines. Patients were recruited from an endocrinology department in Xi'an, China. From each patient, around 8.3 milliliters of peripheral blood was collected into an EDTA anticoagulant tube. Ficoll Paque Plus density gradient separation was used to isolate PBMCs, and no additional T cell sorting was done. An Agilent 2100 Bioanalyzer and agarose gel were used to check RNA quality, and a NanoDrop 2000 was used to measure RNA concentration.

The rearrangement joined TRBV28 to TRBJ2-6; confidence is insufficient to name the D gene. Specimen: peripheral blood mononuclear cells (PBMCs), collected when the disease was refractory, from a patient treated with antithyroid drugs. This clonotype originated in a female donor with Graves disease. The DNA sequence is given as TGTGCCAGCAGTTACCCGATACCCTCTGGGGCCAACGTCCTGACTTTC. Its protein is CASSYPIPSGANVLTF.